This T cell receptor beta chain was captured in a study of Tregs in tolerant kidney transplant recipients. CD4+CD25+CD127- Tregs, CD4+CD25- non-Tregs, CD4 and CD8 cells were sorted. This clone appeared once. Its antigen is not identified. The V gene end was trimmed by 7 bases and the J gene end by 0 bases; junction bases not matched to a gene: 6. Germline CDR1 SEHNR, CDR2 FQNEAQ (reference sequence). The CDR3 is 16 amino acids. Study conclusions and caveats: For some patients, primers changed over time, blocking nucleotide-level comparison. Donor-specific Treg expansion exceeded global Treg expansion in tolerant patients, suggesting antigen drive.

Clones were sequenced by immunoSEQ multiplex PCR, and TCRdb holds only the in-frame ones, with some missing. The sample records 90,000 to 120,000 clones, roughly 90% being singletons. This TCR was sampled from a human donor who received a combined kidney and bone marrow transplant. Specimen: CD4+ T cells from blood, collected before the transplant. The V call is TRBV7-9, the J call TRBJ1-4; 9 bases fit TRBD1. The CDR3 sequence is CASTSDRGATNEKLFF. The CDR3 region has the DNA TGTGCCAGCACATCGGACAGGGGTGCAACTAATGAAAAACTGTTTTTT.